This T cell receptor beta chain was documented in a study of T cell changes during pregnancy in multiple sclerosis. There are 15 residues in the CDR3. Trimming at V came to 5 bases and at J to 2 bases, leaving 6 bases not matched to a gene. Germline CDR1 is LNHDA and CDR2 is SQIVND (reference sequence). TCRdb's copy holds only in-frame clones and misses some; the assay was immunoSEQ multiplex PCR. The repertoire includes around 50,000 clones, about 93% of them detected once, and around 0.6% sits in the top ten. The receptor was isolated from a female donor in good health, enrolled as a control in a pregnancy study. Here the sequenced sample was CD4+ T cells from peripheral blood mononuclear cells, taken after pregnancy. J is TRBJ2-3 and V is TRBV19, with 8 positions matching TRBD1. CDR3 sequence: CASSPWTGNTDTQYF. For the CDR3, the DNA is TGTGCCAGTAGTCCGTGGACAGGGAACACAGATACGCAGTATTTT.